This note documents a single T cell receptor (beta chain) sequence. What it recognizes is unknown. The entry originates in a study of T cell responses to AZD1222 COVID-19 vaccine. General study results and limits: AZD1222 recipients seropositive at baseline numbered only five to seven. Females made up more of the donors, who were largely white British, and clonal diversity may have come out too low. The study found Spike-specific TCR breadth and depth rose after two AZD1222 doses.

Profiled with immunoSEQ multiplex PCR; TCRdb holds only in-frame clones, not every one. The sample yields some 100,000 clones, roughly nine tenths seen once. Germline CDR1 and CDR2: LGHDT and YNNKEL (reference sequence). CDR3 length: 17 amino acids. Trimming pared 1 base from V and 2 bases from J, leaving 18 bases between. The genes are TRBV3-1 (or the pseudogene TRBV3-2) and TRBJ2-7; tentatively, D is TRBD2 (7 bases). This specimen consisted of peripheral blood, obtained 28 days after the second AZD1222 dose. The clonotype comes from an adult who received the AZD1222 COVID-19 vaccine. The DNA for the CDR3 is TGTGCCAGCAGCCAAGGGCTGGGGGCGGGAGAGACCTACGAGCAGTACTTC. Its protein product is CASSQGLGAGETYEQYF.